This T cell receptor beta chain was sequenced during a study of cytomegalovirus exposure and HLA in healthy donors. On this clone itself: The antigen remains undetermined.

Vbeta (60) and Jbeta (13) primers were used in the PCR. Only in-frame clones appear in the TCRdb table, and some are missing; sequencing was by immunoSEQ multiplex PCR. This sample has fewer than 100,000 clones, with 80% found just once. J lost 1 base, V lost 5 bases, and 5 bases had no gene match. Germline CDR1 SGHRS, CDR2 YFSETQ. The CDR3 sequence is 14 residues long. Study-level results: Most TCR sequences were rare, but some public TCRs occurred in many donors.

The receptor's source is a male donor in good health and CMV-seronegative. Sequenced: PBMCs. The rearrangement uses TRBV5-1 and TRBJ1-1; TRBD1 agrees at 7 bases. The CDR3 sequence is CASRAGDRNTEAFF. In nucleotides, the CDR3 is TGCGCCAGCAGAGCAGGGGACAGGAACACTGAAGCTTTCTTT.